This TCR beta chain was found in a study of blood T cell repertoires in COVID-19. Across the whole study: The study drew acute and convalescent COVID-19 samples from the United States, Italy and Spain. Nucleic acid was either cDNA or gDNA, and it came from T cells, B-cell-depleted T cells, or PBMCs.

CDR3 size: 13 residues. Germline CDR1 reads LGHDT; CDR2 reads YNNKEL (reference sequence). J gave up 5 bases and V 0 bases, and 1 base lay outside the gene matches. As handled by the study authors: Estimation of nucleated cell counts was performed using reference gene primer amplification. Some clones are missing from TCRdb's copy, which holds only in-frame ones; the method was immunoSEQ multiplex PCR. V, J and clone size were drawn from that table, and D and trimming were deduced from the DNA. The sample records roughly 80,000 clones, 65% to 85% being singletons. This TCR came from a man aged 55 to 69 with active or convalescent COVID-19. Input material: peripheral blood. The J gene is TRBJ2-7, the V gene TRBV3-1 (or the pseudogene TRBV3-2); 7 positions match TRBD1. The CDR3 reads CASSQDRGNEQYF. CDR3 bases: TGTGCCAGCAGCCAAGACAGGGGGAACGAGCAGTACTTC.